Included here is one T cell receptor (beta chain) sequence, with context. Its antigen is currently not known. Per-base qualities were not stored, and no clone one base away is much larger. Libraries were prepared through the immunoSEQ multiplex PCR assay. The source study handled its data this way. A statistical classification framework was built for diagnosing cytomegalovirus status from the catalog of TCR beta chain sequences. TCRdb's version of the immuneACCESS table is confined to in-frame rearrangements and falls short of the full clone set. An unresolved V gene accounts for under half of the shortfall where checked; the remainder is of unknown origin. V and J calls and clone size come straight from that table; D and trimming were deduced from the DNA. Within this sample are 150,000 to 200,000 clones, with 84% of them counted one time only. The top ten constitute around an eighth of the sample.

This sample was taken from a study of cytomegalovirus exposure and HLA in healthy donors (dated by TCRdb to the late 2010s). Context from the whole study: According to a later analysis, the 120 or so validation repertoires were produced on the same platform as the roughly 700 repertoires of the first cohort. Besides the first cohort of 550 to 750 subjects, a separate validation cohort made up of around 120 different subjects was used. The study aimed to test whether signatures of past pathogen exposure could be identified by cataloging public T cell receptors. To predict cytomegalovirus infection status, the study combined high-throughput TCR immunosequencing, statistical association of individual TCRs with disease status, and machine learning. Overall results and qualifications from the work: A few of the identified cytomegalovirus-associated TCR beta chains were confirmed in vitro to be specific for cytomegalovirus antigens. Cytomegalovirus status was reported to be diagnosed by the classifier with high specificity and sensitivity in both the original and validation cohorts. It was suggested by the authors that the approach could potentially be generalized to other disease states and immunological phenotypes. In the study, roughly 160 TCR beta chains were listed as associated with cytomegalovirus. Subsequent analysis determined that TCRs grouped into clusters in the first cohort also showed a tendency toward co-occurrence across the approximately 120 validation repertoires, and approximately 93% of cluster scores exceeded 0. While some public TCRs were present in many individuals, most TCR sequences turned up only very rarely across donors. A later analysis lacked HLA typing for the validation cohort, so it scored co-occurrence in that cohort across all 110 or so repertoires.

Separate from the roughly 650-subject first cohort, the validation cohort of more than 90 subjects was the group to which the donors belonged. This clonotype was sampled from a woman under 40 in good health and CMV-seropositive. The sample taken for sequencing was PBMCs.

The CDR3 has the sequence CASRGTGANEQFF. The bases are TGTGCCAGCAGGGGGACAGGGGCCAATGAGCAGTTCTTC. Recombination connected TRBV2 to TRBJ2-1; 10 junctional bases match TRBD1. According to the germline V gene, CDR1 reads SNHLY and CDR2 reads FYNNEI. Clipping removes 6 bases from V and 6 bases from J, with 2 as the unmatched junction base count. The CDR3 spans 13 residues, from the cysteine through the phenylalanine. Only CDR3 DNA is held: 39 bases, read in frame from base 1. When the CDR3 is completed using the reference TRBV2 and TRBJ2-1 genes on either side, the full variable domain is EPEVTQTPSHQVTQMGQEVILRCVPISNHLYFYWYRQILGQKVEFLVSFYNNEISEKSEIFDDQFSVERPDGSNFTLKIRSTKLEDSAMYFCASRGTGANEQFFGPGTRLTVL.